The rows below give T cell receptor beta chains drawn from one sample of a study of blood T cell repertoires in COVID-19. TCRdb's table, derived via immunoSEQ multiplex PCR, lists solely in-frame clones and lacks some. The sample lists approximately 90,000 clones, 90% occurring once. Sequences were obtained from peripheral blood. These TCRs come from a man in his fifties or sixties with acute or convalescent COVID-19. CDR3s include the opening cysteine and the closing phenylalanine or tryptophan. The D gene is left open where the match is weak. Rows may omit the clone size; those that give it use once, few, many or a size class.

v_gene,j_gene,abundance,d_gene,len,CDR3nt,CDR3aa
TRBV19,TRBJ2-7,.,.,15,TGTGCCAGTAGTCGTACCCTAAAGAGCTCCTACGAGCAGTACTTC,CASSRTLKSSYEQYF
TRBV6-5,TRBJ2-1,.,TRBD2,15,TGTGCCAGCAGTCATCGGGGGGTTTCCTACAATGAGCAGTTCTTC,CASSHRGVSYNEQFF
TRBV6-5,TRBJ2-7,.,.,15,TGCGCCAGCAGTTACTCGGGGACAAGAAGCTACGAGCAGTACTTC,CASSYSGTRSYEQYF
TRBV30,TRBJ2-3,.,TRBD2,13,TGTGCCTGGGAGCGGGGGGGCGAAGATACGCAGTATTTT,CAWERGGEDTQYF
TRBV3-1/TRBV3-2,TRBJ1-5,.,TRBD1,15,TGTGCCAGCAGCGACTCCGGGACAGGGAGGCAGCCCCAGCATTTT,CASSDSGTGRQPQHF
TRBV28,TRBJ1-2,.,.,12,TGTGCCAGCTCCAGTAATCCTCGTGGCTACACCTTC,CASSSNPRGYTF
TRBV7-2,TRBJ2-2,.,TRBD1,14,TGTGCCAGCAGCCCACAGGGGGGCACCGGGGAGCTGTTTTTT,CASSPQGGTGELFF
TRBV5-4,TRBJ1-2,.,TRBD1,15,TGTGCCAGCAGCTCGCCGACAGGGATCGACTATGGCTACACCTTC,CASSSPTGIDYGYTF
TRBV5-4,TRBJ2-1,.,.,13,TGTGCCAGCAGCTCCGAGGCCTACAATGAGCAGTTCTTC,CASSSEAYNEQFF
TRBV5-1,TRBJ2-5,.,TRBD1,14,TGCGCCAGCAGCTTGGGGACAGGGAAAGAGACCCAGTACTTC,CASSLGTGKETQYF
TRBV5-1,TRBJ1-1,.,.,14,TGCGCCAGCCTTCCGGGGAACTCAAACACTGAAGCTTTCTTT,CASLPGNSNTEAFF
TRBV10-3,TRBJ1-1,.,.,12,TGTGCCATACGAGGGTTGGACACTGAAGCTTTCTTT,CAIRGLDTEAFF
TRBV7-2,TRBJ1-6,.,.,16,TGTGCCAGCAGCTTTCAGGGAAACTCCTATAATTCACCCCTCCACTTT,CASSFQGNSYNSPLHF
TRBV29-1,TRBJ1-2,.,.,15,TGCAGCGTTCTTTCCCCCCCAGGACAAGGCTATGGCTACACCTTC,CSVLSPPGQGYGYTF
TRBV7-2,TRBJ2-1,few,.,13,TGTGCCAGCAGCTTAGCGCGGAGCAATGAGCAGTTCTTC,CASSLARSNEQFF
TRBV2,TRBJ1-2,.,TRBD1,16,TGTGCCAGCAGTGCCGGGACAGGGGGCGCGGACTATGGCTACACCTTC,CASSAGTGGADYGYTF
TRBV5-1,TRBJ1-5,.,.,15,TGCGCCAGCAGCTTCTCTCCAGGGGGCAATCAGCCCCAGCATTTT,CASSFSPGGNQPQHF
TRBV3-1/TRBV3-2,TRBJ2-5,.,.,17,TGTGCCAGCAGCCAAAACCCCCCGGGCTCCAGCGGGGAGACCCAGTACTTC,CASSQNPPGSSGETQYF
TRBV3-1/TRBV3-2,TRBJ1-2,.,TRBD1,15,TGTGCCAGCAGCCAAGGGGGTACAGGGGACTATGGCTACACCTTC,CASSQGGTGDYGYTF
TRBV19,TRBJ1-2,.,TRBD1,16,TGTGCCAGTATCCCGGGACAGGGGGCCCATCCCTATGGCTACACCTTC,CASIPGQGAHPYGYTF
TRBV29-1,TRBJ1-2,.,TRBD1,13,TGCAGCGTTGGGGCAGGGGGTAACTATGGCTACACCTTC,CSVGAGGNYGYTF
TRBV14,TRBJ2-1,.,.,14,TGTGCCAGCAGGGGAAAGCCGGGGAACTATGAGCAGTTCTTC,CASRGKPGNYEQFF
TRBV4-2,TRBJ1-5,.,TRBD1,15,TGTGCCAGCAGCCAAGATTGGACAGGGCTTCAGCCCCAGCATTTT,CASSQDWTGLQPQHF
TRBV4-2,TRBJ2-2,.,.,16,TGTGCCAGCAGCCCACGCCGTGGCGGAGGGACCGGGGAGCTGTTTTTT,CASSPRRGGGTGELFF
TRBV18,TRBJ1-5,.,.,17,TGTGCCAGCTCACCGGGTCGGGGTTTATGGAACAATCAGCCCCAGCATTTT,CASSPGRGLWNNQPQHF
TRBV13,TRBJ1-3,.,TRBD1,14,TGTGCCAGCAGCTTACTGGGACAGGTATCCACCATATATTTT,CASSLLGQVSTIYF
TRBV6-5,TRBJ1-5,.,.,13,TGTGCCAGCAGAGGGGCGGGCAATCAGCCCCAGCATTTT,CASRGAGNQPQHF
TRBV6-5,TRBJ2-1,.,.,14,TGTGCCAGCAGCAGGACGGGGATGGGCAATGAGCAGTTCTTC,CASSRTGMGNEQFF
TRBV6-1,TRBJ1-4,.,.,14,TGTGCCAGCAGTGAAGGACTGCCTAATGAAAAACTGTTTTTT,CASSEGLPNEKLFF
TRBV6-5,TRBJ1-3,.,TRBD1,14,TGTGCCAGCAGAGACAGGGGAGGTGGAAACACCATATATTTT,CASRDRGGGNTIYF
TRBV5-1,TRBJ1-2,.,.,16,TGCGCCAGCAGCTTGGGTGTGCAGGGGAAAGGCTATGGCTACACCTTC,CASSLGVQGKGYGYTF
TRBV10-3,TRBJ1-2,.,.,13,TGTGCCATCAGTTTTGCGTGGGAGGATGGCTACACCTTC,CAISFAWEDGYTF
TRBV5-6,TRBJ1-2,.,.,12,TGTGCCAGCAGCCCGCGACAGGCTGGCTACACCTTC,CASSPRQAGYTF